The 13 T cell receptor gamma chains reported below all come from one sample, sequenced in a study of Vδ1+ human thymocytes. Study-wide points: In the thymus, TRG and TRD repertoires looked highly polyclonal with Gaussian CDR3 lengths.

The template was reverse-transcribed extracted RNA. CDR3 amplicons came from multiplex PCR with pooled V-gene forward and constant-region reverse primers. TCRdb ran CATT on the multiplex PCR reads. Of some 9,000 gamma-chain clones listed, approximately 51% are singletons. Their target antigens are unknown. The specimen sequenced was Vdelta1+ gamma-delta thymocytes from the thymus. Subset in this sample: FACS-sorted CD3+ TCRalphabeta- TCRVdelta1+ TCRVdelta2- thymocytes. The receptors come from a girl younger than two who had congenital heart surgery.

The chain is built from TRGV2 and TRGJ1 or TRGJ2. TCRdb offers no J gene call, so here the DNA was matched to germline to obtain one. The CDR3 has 17 amino acids. V lost 1 base and J lost 1; bases outside the gene matches: 13. Germline values: CDR1 EGSNGY, CDR2 YDSYNSKV. In DNA form, the CDR3 reads TGTGCCACCTGGGACGGCCTCCGTCCCCCCAATTATTATAAGAAACTCTTT. It translates to CATWDGLRPPNYYKKLF.

This clone was counted a single time. The chain combines TRGV5 with TRGJ1 or TRGJ2. As TCRdb names no J gene, one was assigned here on the basis of a DNA match to germline. J was trimmed by 7 bases and V by 0 bases; bases with no gene match: 12. Germline-derived CDR1 and CDR2 are VINAFY and YDVSNSKD. This CDR3 is 15 amino acids long. This chain's CDR3 is CATWDRPRMAYKKLF. DNA for the CDR3: TGTGCCACCTGGGACAGGCCTAGGATGGCATATAAGAAACTCTTT.

This clone was seen a few times. The chain recombines TRGV8 with TRGJ1 or TRGJ2. This CDR3 comprises 11 residues. Looked up from germline, CDR1 is VENAVY and CDR2 is YDSYNSRV. Trimming at V came to 6 bases and at J to 5 bases, leaving 4 bases not matched to a gene. The CDR3 reads CATWTHYKKLF. CDR3 sequence (DNA): TGTGCCACCTGGACCCATTATAAGAAACTCTTT.

The chain carries TRGV2 and TRGJ1 or TRGJ2. Germline matching of the DNA provided the J gene here, since TCRdb leaves it blank. The V and J ends lost 3 bases and 6 bases, in that order; junction bases with no gene match: 8. In germline, CDR1 is EGSNGY, CDR2 YDSYNSKV. There are 13 residues in the CDR3. DNA of the CDR3: TGTGCCACCTGGGACCGACGGATTTATAAGAAACTCTTT. It codes for CATWDRRIYKKLF.

This clone was detected only once. The chain employs TRGV2 and TRGJ1 or TRGJ2. TCRdb is silent on the J gene; assignment here came from matching the DNA to germline. Germline V gene data show CDR1 as EGSNGY and CDR2 as YDSYNSKV. The CDR3 spans 11 residues. Losses at the gene ends were 0 bases for V and 11 bases for J; bases not matched to a gene: 4. As DNA, the CDR3 is TGTGCCACCTGGGACGGGGGGCAGAAACTCTTT. Protein sequence: CATWDGGQKLF.

This clone has just a few counts. V usage is TRGV5 and J usage is TRGJ1 or TRGJ2. TCRdb is silent on the J gene; assignment here came from matching the DNA to germline. The CDR3 spans 14 residues. Unmatched junction bases numbered 5, after V lost 0 bases and J lost 3 bases. Germline assignment: CDR1 VINAFY and CDR2 YDVSNSKD. The CDR3 DNA follows: TGTGCCACCTGGGACAGGCCGAGTTATTATAAGAAACTCTTT. It encodes CATWDRPSYYKKLF.

This rearrangement joins TRGV2 to TRGJ1 or TRGJ2. TCRdb offers no J gene call, so here the DNA was matched to germline to obtain one. Germline CDR1 reads EGSNGY; CDR2 reads YDSYNSKV. This CDR3 is built from 14 residues. Losses at the gene ends were 0 bases for V and 5 bases for J; bases not matched to a gene: 7. The CDR3 bases are TGTGCCACCTGGGACGGGCCCCCAGATTATAAGAAACTCTTT. Amino acids: CATWDGPPDYKKLF.

Regarding this clone: Compared with germline, one end of the junction differs, possibly owing to a read error. This sequence joins TRGV3 and TRGJ1 or TRGJ2. The CDR3 length is 14 residues. In germline, CDR1 is VTNTFY, CDR2 YDVSTARD (reference sequence). The CDR3 bases are TGTGCCACCTGGGACAGATCTATGTATTATAAGATACTCTTT. Translation gives CATWDRSMYYKILF.

This clone was counted a few times. V and J are TRGV2 and TRGJ1 or TRGJ2. The V gene end was trimmed by 0 bases and the J gene end by 2 bases; junction bases not matched to a gene: 4. CDR3 length equals 14 residues. Germline CDR1 and CDR2: EGSNGY and YDSYNSKV. The CDR3 is CATWDGPHYYKKLF. For the CDR3, the DNA is TGTGCCACCTGGGACGGGCCGCATTATTATAAGAAACTCTTT.

The chain couples TRGV9 to TRGJ1 or TRGJ2. Germline-derived CDR1 and CDR2 are GITISATS and ISYDGTV (reference sequence). V gave up 1 base and J gave up 1 base; unmatched junction bases: 4. The CDR3 runs 14 residues. The CDR3 sequence: CALWEVPNYYKKLF. CDR3 coding DNA: TGTGCCTTGTGGGAGGTCCCCAATTATTATAAGAAACTCTTT.

The V call is TRGV9, the J call TRGJ1 or TRGJ2. TCRdb gives no J gene; it was assigned here by matching the DNA to germline. The germline V gene has CDR1 GITISATS and CDR2 ISYDGTV (reference sequence). The V gene end was trimmed by 8 bases and the J gene end by 4 bases; junction bases not matched to a gene: 23. This CDR3 comprises 17 residues. DNA of the CDR3: TGTGCCTTGTATCCCTCCGACGAGCTTACGCTGTATTATAAGAAACTCTTT. It encodes CALYPSDELTLYYKKLF.

This clone turned up a few times. The rearrangement uses TRGV2 and TRGJ1 or TRGJ2. The trim removed 0 bases at V and 5 bases at J, leaving 4 bases unmatched. Germline CDR1 is EGSNGY and CDR2 is YDSYNSKV. CDR3 size: 13 residues. This CDR3 is CATWDGANYKKLF. CDR3 bases: TGTGCCACCTGGGACGGGGCCAATTATAAGAAACTCTTT.

This clone was observed once. V and J are TRGV9 and TRGJP. In the absence of a J gene in TCRdb, the DNA was matched to germline to assign it here. The V gene's germline CDR1 is GITISATS and CDR2 ISYDGTV (reference sequence). J gave up 6 bases and V 3 bases, and 5 bases lay outside the gene matches. The CDR3 totals 16 residues. CDR3 sequence reads: CALWECLELGKKIKVF. For the CDR3, the DNA is TGTGCCTTGTGGGAGTGTCTAGAGTTGGGCAAAAAAATCAAGGTATTT.